The present entry profiles one T cell receptor beta chain with its context. The read ends 3 residues early relative to the CDR3; the germline J gene fills the gap. CDR3 length equals 13 residues. CDR1 is SGHTA and CDR2 is FQGNSA in the germline V gene. The data derive from a study of T cells in women clearing cervical HPV infection. Clones were read by immunoSEQ multiplex PCR, and TCRdb kept only the in-frame ones, dropping some. The repertoire table contains 23,000 or so clones. This receptor was obtained from a woman between 18 and 70 years old with a cervical HPV16 infection that either progressed to CIN3+ or cleared (not recorded which). The rearrangement joins TRBV7-2 to TRBJ1-4; 7 nucleotides align to TRBD1. The sample comprised blood buffy coat. The CDR3 loop is CATEVQGLDKLFF. The DNA read from the CDR3 is TGTGCCACCGAAGTACAGGGGCTTGACAAA. Supplemented by reference TRBV7-2 and TRBJ1-4, the full variable domain reads GAGVSQSPSNKVTEKGKDVELRCDPISGHTALYWYRQSLGQGLEFLIYFQGNSAPDKSGLPSDRFSAERTGGSVSTLTIQRTQQEDSAVYLCATEVQGLDKLFFGSGTQLSVL.